Listed here is a single TCR beta chain. The sample comes from a study of STAT5B mutations in CD4+ large granular lymphocyte leukemia. The data were produced by immunoSEQ multiplex PCR, yet TCRdb's version contains in-frame clones alone and is incomplete. The sample contains roughly 48,000 clones, roughly two thirds of which appear only once. V trimming: 0 bases; J trimming: 6 bases; junction bases outside the gene matches: 7. The CDR3 runs 15 residues. Germline V gives CDR1 MGHRA, CDR2 YSYEKL. The receptor was isolated from a human donor in good health. V is TRBV4-1 and J is TRBJ1-2; 7 nucleotides match TRBD1. Sequencing was done on a sample of CD4+ T cells from blood buffy coats. Here the CDR3 reads CASSQDGQGVHGYTF. In DNA, the CDR3 is TGCGCCAGCAGCCAAGATGGGCAGGGGGTCCATGGCTACACCTTC.